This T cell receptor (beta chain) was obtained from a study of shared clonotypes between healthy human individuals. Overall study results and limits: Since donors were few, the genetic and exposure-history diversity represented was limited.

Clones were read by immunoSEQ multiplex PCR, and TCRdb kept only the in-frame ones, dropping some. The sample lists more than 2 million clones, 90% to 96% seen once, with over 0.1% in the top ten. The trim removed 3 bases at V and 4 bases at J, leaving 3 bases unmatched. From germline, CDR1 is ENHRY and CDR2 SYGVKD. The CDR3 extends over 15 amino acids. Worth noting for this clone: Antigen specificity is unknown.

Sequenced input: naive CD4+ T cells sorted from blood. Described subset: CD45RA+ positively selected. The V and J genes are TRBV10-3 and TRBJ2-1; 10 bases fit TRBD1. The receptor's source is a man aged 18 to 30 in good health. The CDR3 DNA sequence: TGTGCCATCAGTGACGGGACAGGGGTTTACAATGAGCAGTTCTTC. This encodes CAISDGTGVYNEQFF.